The 2 T cell receptor beta chains below were found in one sample sequenced in a study of blood T cells in healthy people across ages. Combining a sample-barcoded 5' primer with a J-beta primer mix, a second PCR ran for roughly 7 to 12 cycles. One entry per CDR3 protein, called by TCRdb with MiXCR from the 5' RACE reads. The table has over a million distinct CDR3 sequences, less than 25% seen once. The same specimen was also included in a second study, on T cells of mothers and their children.

The specimen sequenced was blood. Source of these receptors: a girl aged 2-9 years in good health.

There are a few counts of this clonotype. This chain uses TRBV5-1 with TRBJ2-5; 7 nucleotides match TRBD1. Judging by the DNA end, TRBJ2-7 fits better; the J call may be wrong. The CDR3 is made up of 13 amino acids. Germline V lookup: CDR1 SGHRS, CDR2 YFSETQ. The CDR3 protein is CASSLTGDREQYF. The CDR3 DNA sequence: TGCGCCAGCAGCCTTACAGGGGACCGCGAGCAGTACTTC.

CDR3 sequence (DNA): TGCAGCGTTGAGGGACCAGAGGGAGAAAAACTGTTTTTT. Translated: CSVEGPEGEKLFF. The chain joins TRBV29-1 to TRBJ1-4, with a tentative D call TRBD1 (5 bases). The CDR3 extends over 13 amino acids. In germline, CDR1 is SQVTM, CDR2 ANQGSEA. The V and J ends lost 3 bases and 8 bases respectively, with 13 bases between them.